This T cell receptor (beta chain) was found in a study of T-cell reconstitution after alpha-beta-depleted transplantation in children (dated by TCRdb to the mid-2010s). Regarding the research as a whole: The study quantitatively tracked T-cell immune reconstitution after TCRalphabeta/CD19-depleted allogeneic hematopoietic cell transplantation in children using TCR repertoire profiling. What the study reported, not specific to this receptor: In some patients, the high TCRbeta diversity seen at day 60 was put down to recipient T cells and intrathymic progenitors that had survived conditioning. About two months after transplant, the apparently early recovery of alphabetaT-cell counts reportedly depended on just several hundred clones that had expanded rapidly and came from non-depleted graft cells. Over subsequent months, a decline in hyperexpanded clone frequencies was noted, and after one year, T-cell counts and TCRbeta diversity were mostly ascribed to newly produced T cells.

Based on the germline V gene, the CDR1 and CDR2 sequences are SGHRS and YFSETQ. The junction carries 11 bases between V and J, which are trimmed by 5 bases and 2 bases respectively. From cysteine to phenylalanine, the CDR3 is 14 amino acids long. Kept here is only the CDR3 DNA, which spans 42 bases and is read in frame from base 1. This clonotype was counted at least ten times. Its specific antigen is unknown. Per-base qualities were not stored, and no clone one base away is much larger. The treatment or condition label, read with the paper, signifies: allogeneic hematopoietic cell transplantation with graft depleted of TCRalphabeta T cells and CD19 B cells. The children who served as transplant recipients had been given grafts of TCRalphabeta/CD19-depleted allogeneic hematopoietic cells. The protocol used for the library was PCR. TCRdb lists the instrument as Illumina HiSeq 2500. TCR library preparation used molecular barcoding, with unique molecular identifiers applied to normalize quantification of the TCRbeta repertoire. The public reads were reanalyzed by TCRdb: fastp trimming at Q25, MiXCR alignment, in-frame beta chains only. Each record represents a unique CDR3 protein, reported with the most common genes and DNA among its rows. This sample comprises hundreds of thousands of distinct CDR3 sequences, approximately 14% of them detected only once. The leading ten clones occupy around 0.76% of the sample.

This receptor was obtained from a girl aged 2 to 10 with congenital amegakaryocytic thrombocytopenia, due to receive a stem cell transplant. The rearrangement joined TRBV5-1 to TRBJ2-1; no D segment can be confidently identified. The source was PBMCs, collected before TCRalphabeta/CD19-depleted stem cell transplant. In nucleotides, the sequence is TGCGCCAGCAGACTCGAATCACCCTACAATGAGCAGTTCTTC. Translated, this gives CASRLESPYNEQFF.